The 10 T cell receptor beta chains listed next were all sequenced from one sample in a study of blood T cells in healthy people across ages. It was with a sample-barcoded 5' primer and a J-beta primer mix that a second PCR of about 6 to 12 cycles was run. TCRdb re-derived calls from the 5' RACE reads in MiXCR, one entry per CDR3 protein. The sample lists about 670,000 distinct CDR3 sequences; approximately 40% were seen once. The specimen was blood. The origin of the receptors is a man older than 75 in good health.

The rearrangement links TRBV7-2 to TRBJ1-2; no definite D call. Germline assignment: CDR1 SGHTA and CDR2 FQGNSA. V lost 3 bases and J lost 0, with 14 bases in between. The length of the CDR3 is 16 residues. The CDR3: CASSFPGKAANYGYTF. As DNA, the CDR3 is TGTGCCAGCAGCTTCCCCGGGAAGGCAGCTAACTATGGCTACACCTTC.

The V gene is TRBV20-1, the J gene TRBJ2-2, with a possible D match to TRBD2 (6 bases). The CDR3 is 14 residues long. Germline CDR1 is DFQATT and CDR2 is SNEGSKA (reference sequence). Trimming took 0 bases from V and 5 from J, leaving 10 bases between them. The CDR3 here is CSAREIAGTGELFF. CDR3 DNA: TGCAGTGCTAGAGAGATTGCGGGGACCGGGGAGCTGTTTTTT.

This clonotype was counted a single time. The chain combines TRBV27 with TRBJ2-2, with D possibly TRBD2 on 5 matching bases. Looked up from germline, CDR1 is MNHEY and CDR2 is SMNVEV (reference sequence). The V end lost 4 bases, the J end lost 7 bases, and 16 bases lay between the germline ends. The CDR3 spans 15 residues. The chain's CDR3 is CASSSYGGTGGELFF. CDR3 nucleotide sequence: TGTGCCAGCAGTTCCTACGGAGGAACGGGCGGGGAGCTGTTTTTT.

For this clonotype: This may arise from a read error, as a much more abundant clone is one base away. The chain couples TRBV7-2 to TRBJ2-7, with D possibly TRBD2 on 6 matching bases. Germline CDR1 is SGHTA and CDR2 is FQGNSA. This CDR3 has 14 residues. Trimming pared 5 bases from V and 1 base from J, leaving 12 bases between. The CDR3 DNA sequence: TGTGCCAGCAGCGTAGGCGGGGTTTCCTACGAGCAGTACTTC. This encodes CASSVGGVSYEQYF.

The rearrangement joins TRBV11-3 to TRBJ1-2; D is undetermined. V lost 0 bases to trimming and J lost 8 bases, with 10 bases between them. Germline CDR1 is SGHNT and CDR2 is YENEEA. The CDR3 spans 13 residues. For the CDR3, the DNA is TGTGCCAGCAGCTTAGAGGGGAAGGAGGGCTACACCTTC. Translating gives CASSLEGKEGYTF.

The V and J genes are TRBV30 and TRBJ2-7; either TRBD1 or TRBD2 may fit D (6 bases each). Germline CDR1 is GTSNPN and CDR2 is SVGIG (reference sequence). The CDR3 spans 15 residues. Trimming removed 4 bases from V and 0 bases from J, with 16 bases in between. The CDR3 coding sequence is TGTGCCTGGACGGGGGCCGGGGACTTCTCCTACGAGCAGTACTTC. This gives the protein CAWTGAGDFSYEQYF.

This chain joins TRBV28 and TRBJ2-1; 8 bases line up with TRBD2. Germline V CDR1 and CDR2: MDHEN, SYDVKM. CDR3 length: 16 residues. Trimming at V came to 4 bases and at J to 6 bases, leaving 11 bases not matched to a gene. The CDR3 DNA follows: TGTGCCAGCAGTTCCCCCGGACGAGCGGGAGCCAATGAGCAGTTCTTC. Encoded protein: CASSSPGRAGANEQFF.

In regard to this clonotype: Lacking the conserved final phenylalanine or tryptophan, this CDR3 likely reflects a read error. The V gene is TRBV4-3, the J gene TRBJ2-1, with 7 positions matching TRBD2. The CDR3 has 16 residues. CDR1 LGHNA and CDR2 YSLEER come from the germline V gene. V gave up 2 bases and J gave up 4 bases; unmatched junction bases: 8. CDR3 sequence reads: CASSQRGLEGYNEQFL. For the CDR3, the DNA is TGCGCCAGCAGCCAACGCGGACTAGAGGGATACAATGAGCAGTTCTTA.

The chain couples TRBV3-1 to TRBJ2-7; the D gene is possibly TRBD2 (5 bases). Trimming took 7 bases from V and 7 from J, leaving 11 bases between them. CDR3 length equals 11 residues. Germline lookup yields CDR1 LGHDT and CDR2 YNNKEL (reference sequence). The CDR3 DNA reads TGTGCCAGCAAGGGTGCGGGTGAGCAGTACTTC. Translation: CASKGAGEQYF.

The CDR3 sequence is CASKPASGGVRETQYF. The CDR3 nucleotides read TGTGCCAGTAAACCGGCTAGCGGGGGGGTACGGGAGACCCAGTACTTC. The chain is built from TRBV6-2 or TRBV6-3 and TRBJ2-5, with 12 bases fitting TRBD2. Germline CDR1 MNHEY, CDR2 SVGEGT. The CDR3 has 16 residues. J was trimmed by 5 bases and V by 9 bases; bases with no gene match: 13.